These T cell receptor beta chains were read from a single sample in a study of CD8 T cells in ankylosing spondylitis. Each CDR3 protein is one row after TCRdb ran MiXCR on the 5' RACE reads. The repertoire consists of approximately 340,000 distinct CDR3 sequences, with 14% to 15% occurring once and the leading ten covering 1.1%. The sample comprised blood, either unsorted or a sorted T cell fraction (not recorded which). These receptors came from a male donor with ankylosing spondylitis or in good health (not recorded which). CDR3s include the opening cysteine and the closing phenylalanine or tryptophan. The D gene is left open where the match is weak. Clone size appears in some rows only: once, few, many, or a class for an expanded clone.

v_call	clone_size	d_call	j_call	cdr3_nt	cdr3_aa
TRBV7-9	few	TRBD2	TRBJ2-5	TGTGCCAGCAGCCCATATAGCGGGGGATACCAAGAGACCCAGTACTTC	CASSPYSGGYQETQYF
TRBV5-1	-	-	TRBJ2-6	TGCGCCAGCAGCTTGGCGTCCGTCTCTGGGGCCAACGTCCTGACTTTC	CASSLASVSGANVLTF
TRBV19	once	-	TRBJ2-4	TGTGCCAGTAGCGATCCGTCGGGAGTAGCCAAAAACATTCAGTACTTC	CASSDPSGVAKNIQYF
TRBV6-1	-	TRBD2	TRBJ2-5	TGTGCCAGCAGTCCTTGGACTAGCGGGGGGTATCTTACTGAGACCCAGTACTTC	CASSPWTSGGYLTETQYF
TRBV4-2	few	TRBD2	TRBJ2-1	TGTGCCAGCAGCCAAGATCCGCTAGCGGGAGTTGGAGCCAATGAGCAGTTCTTC	CASSQDPLAGVGANEQFF
TRBV29-1	-	-	TRBJ1-1	TGCAGCGTGGACAGCCTGAACACTGAAGCTTTCTTT	CSVDSLNTEAFF
TRBV10-1	few	TRBD1	TRBJ2-3	TGCGCCAGCATGGGACAGGGGAAGGACGCAGATACGCAGTATTTT	CASMGQGKDADTQYF
TRBV3-1	-	-	TRBJ2-2	TGTGCCAGCAGCCAAAAATCAGTGAAGCTGTTTTTT	CASSQKSVKLFF
TRBV27	many	-	TRBJ1-6	TGTGCCAGCAGTTTATACCGGGACCTCCCACCAGGTTCACCCCTCCACTTT	CASSLYRDLPPGSPLHF
TRBV29-1	many	-	TRBJ2-3	TGCAGCGTTAGGGAATTCAGCACAGATACGCAGTATTTT	CSVREFSTDTQYF
TRBV27	few	-	TRBJ1-1	TGTGCCAGCACTTTGCGGCGGGCTGAAGGTGAAGCTTTCTTT	CASTLRRAEGEAFF
TRBV11-2	few	TRBD2	TRBJ2-2	TGTGCCAGCAGTACTGCAGCGGGAGGGCCGGTCACCGGGGAGCTGTTTTTT	CASSTAAGGPVTGELFF
TRBV12-3/TRBV12-4	few	TRBD2	TRBJ2-1	TGTGCCAGCAGGTCCTCGGGGCGGGAGGCTTACAATGAGCAGTTCTTC	CASRSSGREAYNEQFF
TRBV19	-	TRBD1	TRBJ1-2	TGTGCCAGTATTTCGTCTGGGACAGGGGTCTATGGCTACACCTTC	CASISSGTGVYGYTF
TRBV24-1	few	TRBD2	TRBJ2-1	TGTGCCACCCAGGGTCCAGCGGGAGCTGAGCAGTTCTTC	CATQGPAGAEQFF
TRBV12-3/TRBV12-4	many	-	TRBJ2-7	TGTGCCAGCAGGGACCGGGTGGGAGAGCAGTACTTC	CASRDRVGEQYF
TRBV6-1	once	-	TRBJ2-1	TGTGCCAGCAGACCGCAGGGGAAAGGCGGATATGAGCAGTTCTTC	CASRPQGKGGYEQFF
TRBV7-9	-	TRBD2	TRBJ2-1	TGTGCCAGCAGCTTAGGGGCTAGCGGATTTAATGAGCAGTTCTTC	CASSLGASGFNEQFF
TRBV12-3/TRBV12-4	few	TRBD2	TRBJ2-1	TGTGCCAGCAGCCATACTAGCGTGGATGAGCAGTTCTTC	CASSHTSVDEQFF
TRBV5-1	-	-	TRBJ1-6	TGCGCCAGCAGCACGCGGGGGTATAATTCACCCCTCCACTTT	CASSTRGYNSPLHF
TRBV5-1	few	TRBD1	TRBJ1-1	TGCGCCAGCAGGCCGGGACAGGGGTTGGACACTGAAGCTTTCTTT	CASRPGQGLDTEAFF
TRBV6-1	few	TRBD2	TRBJ2-4	TGTGCCAGCCGTCGGGGGGGGGCATCCGAAAACATTCAGTACTTC	CASRRGGASENIQYF
TRBV2	-	-	TRBJ2-3	TGTGCCAGCAGTGTTGCGGGGCACGGCCCAGATACGCAGTATTTT	CASSVAGHGPDTQYF
TRBV29-1	-	TRBD1	TRBJ1-2	TGCAGTGTACATCATACAGGGGGCGGCTATGGCTACACCTTC	CSVHHTGGGYGYTF
TRBV12-3/TRBV12-4	-	-	TRBJ1-2	TGTGCCAGCAGTTACGCAACAGGGAACTATGGCTACACCTTC	CASSYATGNYGYTF
TRBV5-1	few	-	TRBJ2-2	TGCGCCAGCACTTTTGGGGCTCCGAACACCGGGGAGCTGTTTTTT	CASTFGAPNTGELFF
TRBV12-3/TRBV12-4	few	-	TRBJ1-5	TGTGCCAGCAGTTTTGGGGGATTGCGCAGAAAAGACCAGCCCCAGCATTTT	CASSFGGLRRKDQPQHF